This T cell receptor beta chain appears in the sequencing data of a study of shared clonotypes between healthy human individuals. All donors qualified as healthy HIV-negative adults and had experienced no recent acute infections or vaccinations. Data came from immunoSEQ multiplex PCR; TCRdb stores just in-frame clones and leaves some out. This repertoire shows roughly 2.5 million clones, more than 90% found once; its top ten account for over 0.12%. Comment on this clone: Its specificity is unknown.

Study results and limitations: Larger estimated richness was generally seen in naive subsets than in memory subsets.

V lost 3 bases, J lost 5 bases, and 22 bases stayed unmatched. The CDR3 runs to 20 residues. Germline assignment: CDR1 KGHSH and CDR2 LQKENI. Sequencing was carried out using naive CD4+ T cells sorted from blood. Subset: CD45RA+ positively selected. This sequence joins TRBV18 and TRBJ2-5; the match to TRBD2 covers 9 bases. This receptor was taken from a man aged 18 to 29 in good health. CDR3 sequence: CASSPRGSHSGSPSGETQYF. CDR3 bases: TGTGCCAGCTCACCCAGGGGCAGTCATAGCGGGAGCCCTTCGGGGGAGACCCAGTACTTC. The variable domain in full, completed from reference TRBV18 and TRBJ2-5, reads NAGVMQNPRHLVRRRGQEARLRCSPMKGHSHVYWYRQLPEEGLKFMVYLQKENIIDESGMPKERFSAEFPKEGPSILRIQQVVRGDSAAYFCASSPRGSHSGSPSGETQYFGPGTRLLVL.